These 10 T cell receptor beta chains came from one sample sequenced in a study of T cell repertoires in cytomegalovirus infection. TCRdb itself ran the reads through MiXCR, one entry per CDR3 protein. The table includes approximately 730,000 distinct CDR3 sequences, around a third detected once. These receptors' targets are unknown. The sequencing here drew on cultured PBMCs, taken from culture after CMV antigen stimulation. The receptors originated from a human donor in good health (CMV status not recorded). Some clones in this sample may be carry-over from other donors' samples.

V gene TRBV6-1 combines with J gene TRBJ1-1; D is possibly TRBD1 (6 bases). Germline V gene lookup returns CDR1 MNHNS and CDR2 SASEGT. Trimming left V 4 bases short and J 1 base short, with 19 bases between. The CDR3 contains 17 residues. The CDR3: CASSGNPGQRGNTEAFF. CDR3 DNA: TGTGCCAGCAGTGGCAACCCGGGACAAAGGGGGAACACTGAAGCTTTCTTT.

This rearrangement joins TRBV12-3 or TRBV12-4 to TRBJ2-1, with 13 bases lining up with TRBD2. This CDR3 is 19 amino acids long. V gave up 6 bases and J gave up 3 bases; unmatched junction bases: 14. The CDR3 nucleotides are TGTGCCAGCAGCAAAACTAGCGGGAGGGCCAGAGTTTTCTACAATGAGCAGTTCTTC. Protein product: CASSKTSGRARVFYNEQFF.

On this clonotype: A much bigger clone sits one base away, suggesting this may be a read error. V usage is TRBV7-2 and J usage is TRBJ2-3; D might be TRBD2 (6 bases). From germline, CDR1 is SGHTA and CDR2 FQGNSA. CDR3 length equals 13 residues. V was shortened by 11 bases and J by 5 bases, with 17 bases between the two germline ends. The CDR3 spells CAGTREREDTQYF. CDR3 nucleotides: TGTGCCGGCACTCGGGAGAGGGAAGATACGCAGTATTTT.

The genes are TRBV7-9 and TRBJ1-4; 10 bases fit TRBD1. This CDR3 has 16 residues. Trimming took 5 bases from V and 6 from J; bases not matched to a gene: 9. The germline gives CDR1 SEHNR, CDR2 FQNEAQ (reference sequence). In DNA form, the CDR3 reads TGTGCCAGCAGCCTCCCGGGACAGGGGAAAGATGAAAAACTGTTTTTT. Amino acids: CASSLPGQGKDEKLFF.

The table lists this clonotype with a few counts. The CDR3 spells CASSSSGGAVILDTQYF. CDR3 coding DNA: TGTGCCAGCAGTTCTAGCGGGGGGGCAGTTATTTTAGATACGCAGTATTTT. V gene TRBV28 combines with J gene TRBJ2-3, with 12 bases identical to TRBD2. Germline trimming cut 4 bases from V and 5 bases from J; bases unmatched to any gene: 10. The length of the CDR3 is 17 residues. CDR1 and CDR2 (germline): MDHEN, SYDVKM.

J is TRBJ2-3 and V is TRBV6-5; 8 bases match TRBD2. The CDR3 consists of 15 residues. V lost 2 bases, J lost 2 bases, and 3 bases stayed unmatched. Germline V gene sequence: CDR1 MNHEY, CDR2 SVGAGI. This chain's CDR3 is CASSYTGGPTDTQYF. The DNA of the CDR3 is TGTGCCAGCAGTTACACGGGAGGGCCCACAGATACGCAGTATTTT.

The rearrangement joins TRBV6-6 to TRBJ1-2, with D perhaps matching TRBD1 (5 bases). Trimming took 8 bases from V and 7 from J, leaving 14 bases between them. The CDR3 is 12 amino acids. Germline V gives CDR1 MNHNY, CDR2 SVGAGI (reference sequence). CDR3 sequence (DNA): TGTGCCAGCCAGCAGGGCCTTGGTGGCTACACCTTC. Translated, it gives CASQQGLGGYTF.

This clonotype turned up a few times. CDR3 in amino acids: CASSGQNQHEQYF. Here the CDR3 DNA reads TGTGCCAGCAGTGGACAAAACCAGCACGAGCAGTACTTC. The chain carries TRBV25-1 and TRBJ2-7, with D uncertain. With 4 bases removed from V and 5 bases from J, the gap between germline ends came to 12 bases. Germline CDR1 reads MGHDK; CDR2 reads SYGVNS. This CDR3 is 13 amino acids long.

The rearrangement links TRBV7-6 to TRBJ2-7; D perhaps matches TRBD1 (6 bases). The length of the CDR3 is 14 residues. Germline V gene data show CDR1 as SGHVS and CDR2 as FNYEAQ. The V and J ends lost 1 base and 6 bases respectively, with 13 bases between them. CDR3 region: CASSLEPRGFEQYF. CDR3 sequence (DNA): TGTGCCAGCAGCTTAGAGCCCAGGGGTTTCGAGCAGTACTTC.

The chain combines TRBV6-1 with TRBJ2-7, with TRBD1 identical over 7 bases. Germline V gives CDR1 MNHNS, CDR2 SASEGT. V dropped 10 bases and J dropped 3; count of bases not matched to a gene: 3. This CDR3 comprises 11 residues. The chain's CDR3 is CATGTDYEQYF. The CDR3 coding sequence is TGTGCCACAGGGACAGACTACGAGCAGTACTTC.